This TCR beta chain was sequenced during a study of technical replicates of blood from several donors. Trimming removed 8 bases from V and 3 bases from J, with 14 bases in between. This CDR3 comprises 13 residues. The V gene's germline CDR1 is MNHEY and CDR2 SVGAGI. Assay: immunoSEQ multiplex PCR; the TCRdb copy retains only in-frame clones and omits some. The sample includes around 50,000 clones, 95% to 97% of them seen just once. The gene calls are TRBV6-5 and TRBJ2-7; possibly TRBD2 for D (6 bases). The specimen was T cells isolated from PBMCs. This sequence was found in a human donor in good health. The DNA for the CDR3 is TGTGCCAGCCGACTAGGGCATGGCTACGAGCAGTACTTC. It translates to CASRLGHGYEQYF.